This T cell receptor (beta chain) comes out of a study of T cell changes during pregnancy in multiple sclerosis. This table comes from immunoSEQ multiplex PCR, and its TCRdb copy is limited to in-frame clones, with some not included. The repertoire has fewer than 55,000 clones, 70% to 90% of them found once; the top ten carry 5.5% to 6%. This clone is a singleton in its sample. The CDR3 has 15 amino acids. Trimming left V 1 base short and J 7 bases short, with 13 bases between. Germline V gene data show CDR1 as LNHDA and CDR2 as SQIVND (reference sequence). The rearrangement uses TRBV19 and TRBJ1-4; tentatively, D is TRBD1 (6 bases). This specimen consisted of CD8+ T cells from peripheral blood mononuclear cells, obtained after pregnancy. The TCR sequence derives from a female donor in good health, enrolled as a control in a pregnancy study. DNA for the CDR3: TGTGCCAGTAGTATAGGCGGGGGCTCCGGTGAAAAACTGTTTTTT. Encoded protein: CASSIGGGSGEKLFF.